This TCR beta chain was profiled in a study of CXCR3-negative and CXCR3-positive naive CD8 T cells. The libraries of TRB cDNA were constructed through 5' RACE using UMI labels. TCRdb processed the 5' RACE reads again and assigns one entry to each CDR3 protein, with no DNA. The sample includes approximately 24,000 distinct CDR3 sequences. Naive CD8+ T cells carried a CD45RO-CCR7+CD27+CD95- phenotype. This CDR3 is built from 13 residues. Germline lookup yields CDR1 SQVTM and CDR2 ANQGSEA. Findings and limits, study-wide: CXCR3 expression dropped partially after cryopreservation, and most assays relied on fresh PBMCs.

Concerning this clonotype itself: Its target is not known.

The chain links TRBV29-1 to TRBJ2-2. The specimen sequenced was naive CXCR3- CD8+ T cells from blood. Specified subset: CD45RO-CCR7+CD27+CD95- naive CD8+ T cells lacking CXCR3 (TNR3-). This clonotype was sampled from a human donor in good health. Some clones in this sample may be carry-over from other donors' samples. CDR3 amino acids: CSVVNSNTGELFF.